This T cell receptor (beta chain) is drawn from a study of early T cells in non-severe SARS-CoV-2 infection. Study information: Unsorted whole blood bulk RNA was sequenced, with unpaired chains.

This clonotype was seen at least ten times. Its antigen is not known. Unique molecular identifiers were attached to individual cDNA molecules. MiXCR was run by TCRdb on the 5' RACE reads, yielding one entry per CDR3 protein. The repertoire holds approximately 89,000 distinct CDR3 sequences, with more than 12% as singletons. Study-level results: There was a bias toward anti-spike CD8 responses in VDJdb matching, which missed private and CD4 specificities.

Germline values: CDR1 SEHNR, CDR2 FQNEAQ (reference sequence). The CDR3 contains 15 residues. V trimming: 4 bases; J trimming: 0 bases; junction bases outside the gene matches: 1. V and J are TRBV7-9 and TRBJ2-1, with 9 nucleotides matching TRBD2. Sequenced: whole blood. The clonotype comes from an adult who was a healthcare worker with PCR-confirmed SARS-CoV-2 infection or an uninfected control (not recorded which). The CDR3 nucleotides read TGTGCCAGCAGCTATAGCGGGGGCTCCTACAATGAGCAGTTCTTC. Translating it yields CASSYSGGSYNEQFF.